This TCR beta chain derives from a study of cytomegalovirus exposure and HLA in healthy donors. For the study at large: From about 170 million T cells, an earlier analysis saw 110 million or so unique TCR beta sequences.

The CDR3 is 16 amino acids. In germline, CDR1 is ENHRY, CDR2 SYGVKD. With 10 bases clipped from V and 7 bases from J, the junction kept 16 bases outside the gene matches. This clone has just one count. Its antigen is unknown. Study-wide points: After further analysis at a later stage, roughly 16,000 TCR beta sequences were associated with HLA alleles at 0.05 false discovery rate.

The PCR ran on 60 Vbeta and 13 Jbeta primers. Repertoires were generated with immunoSEQ multiplex PCR, while TCRdb's copy carries only in-frame clones and drops some. The data hold roughly 220,000 clones, with around four fifths observed a single time. The origin of this receptor is a woman in her forties in good health and CMV-seronegative. Material for sequencing was PBMCs. The gene calls are TRBV10-3 and TRBJ2-2; 9 bases are a match to TRBD2. The CDR3 DNA reads as TGTGCCAGTCACAAGGAAAGCGGGAGGTTCGGCGGGGAGCTGTTTTTT. Translated: CASHKESGRFGGELFF.